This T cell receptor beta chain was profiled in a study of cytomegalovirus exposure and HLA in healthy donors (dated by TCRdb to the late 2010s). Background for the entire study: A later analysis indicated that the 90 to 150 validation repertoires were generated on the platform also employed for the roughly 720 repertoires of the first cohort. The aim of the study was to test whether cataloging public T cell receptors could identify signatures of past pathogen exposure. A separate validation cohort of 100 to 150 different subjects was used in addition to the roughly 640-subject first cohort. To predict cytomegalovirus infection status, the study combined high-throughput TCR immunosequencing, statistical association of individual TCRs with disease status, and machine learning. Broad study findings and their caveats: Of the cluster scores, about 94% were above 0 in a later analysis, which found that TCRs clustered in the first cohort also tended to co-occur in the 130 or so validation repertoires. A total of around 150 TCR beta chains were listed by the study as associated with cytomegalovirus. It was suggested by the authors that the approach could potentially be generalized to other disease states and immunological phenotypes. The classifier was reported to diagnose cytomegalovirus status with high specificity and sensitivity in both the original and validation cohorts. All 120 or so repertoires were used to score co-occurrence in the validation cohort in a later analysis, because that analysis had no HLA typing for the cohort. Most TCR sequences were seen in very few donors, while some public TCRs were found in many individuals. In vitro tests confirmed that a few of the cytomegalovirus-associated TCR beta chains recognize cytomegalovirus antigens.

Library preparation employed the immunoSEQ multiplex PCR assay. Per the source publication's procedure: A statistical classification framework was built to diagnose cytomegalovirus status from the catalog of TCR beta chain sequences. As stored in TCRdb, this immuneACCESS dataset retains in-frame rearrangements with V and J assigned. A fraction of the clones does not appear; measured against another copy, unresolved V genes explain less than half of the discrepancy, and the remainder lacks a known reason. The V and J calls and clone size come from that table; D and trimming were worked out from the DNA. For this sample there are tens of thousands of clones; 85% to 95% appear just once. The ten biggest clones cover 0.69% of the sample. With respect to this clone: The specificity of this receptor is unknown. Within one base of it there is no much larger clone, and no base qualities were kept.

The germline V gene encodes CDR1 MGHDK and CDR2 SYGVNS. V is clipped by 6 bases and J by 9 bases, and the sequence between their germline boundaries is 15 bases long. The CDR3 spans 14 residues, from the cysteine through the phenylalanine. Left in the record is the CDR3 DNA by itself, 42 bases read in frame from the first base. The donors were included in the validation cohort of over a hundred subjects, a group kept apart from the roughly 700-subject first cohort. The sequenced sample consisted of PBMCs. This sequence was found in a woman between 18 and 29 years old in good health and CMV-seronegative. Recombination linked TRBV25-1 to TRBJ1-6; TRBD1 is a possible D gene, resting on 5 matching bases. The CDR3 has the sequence CASSTPGSGSPLHF. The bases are TGTGCCAGCAGCACTCCAGGGTCCGGTTCACCCCTCCACTTT.